The sequence of this TCR beta chain was determined in a study of CD8+CD57+ T cells in acquired aplastic anemia. Study information: An average of 3.2 ug of DNA was obtained from sorted CD4+ and CD8+ cells. Findings and limits, study-wide: Found in both controls and patients were around 29 CD8+ CDR3 sequences.

Using genomic DNA as the template, TCR beta VDJ and CDR3 profiling was carried out. TCRdb fed the reads into MiXCR, producing one record per CDR3 protein. The data hold just over 200,000 distinct CDR3 sequences, with 50% to 70% observed a single time. The CDR3 spans 17 residues. V was clipped by 5 bases and J by 1 base; unmatched bases: 5. Germline CDR1 and CDR2: SGHVS and FNYEAQ. To note about this clonotype: The antigen is undetermined.

In patients chosen for sequencing, flow cytometry had shown CD8+CD57+ cell expansion. Each patient carried a diagnosis of severe acquired aplastic anemia. Patients were therapy-naive when their blood was sampled. J is TRBJ2-1 and V is TRBV7-6; 13 bases match TRBD2. The sample taken for sequencing was sorted CD4+, CD8+, or CD8+CD57+ T cells (not recorded which) from PBMCs. This clonotype originated in a human donor with aplastic anemia. In DNA, the CDR3 is TGTGCCAGCAGCCCGTGGACTAGCGGGAGATCCTACAATGAGCAGTTCTTC. Translated: CASSPWTSGRSYNEQFF. Combining the CDR3 with reference TRBV7-6 and TRBJ2-1 gives the whole variable domain GAGVSQSPRYKVTKRGQDVALRCDPISGHVSLYWYRQALGQGPEFLTYFNYEAQQDKSGLPNDRFSAERPEGSISTLTIQRTEQRDSAMYRCASSPWTSGRSYNEQFFGPGTRLTVL.